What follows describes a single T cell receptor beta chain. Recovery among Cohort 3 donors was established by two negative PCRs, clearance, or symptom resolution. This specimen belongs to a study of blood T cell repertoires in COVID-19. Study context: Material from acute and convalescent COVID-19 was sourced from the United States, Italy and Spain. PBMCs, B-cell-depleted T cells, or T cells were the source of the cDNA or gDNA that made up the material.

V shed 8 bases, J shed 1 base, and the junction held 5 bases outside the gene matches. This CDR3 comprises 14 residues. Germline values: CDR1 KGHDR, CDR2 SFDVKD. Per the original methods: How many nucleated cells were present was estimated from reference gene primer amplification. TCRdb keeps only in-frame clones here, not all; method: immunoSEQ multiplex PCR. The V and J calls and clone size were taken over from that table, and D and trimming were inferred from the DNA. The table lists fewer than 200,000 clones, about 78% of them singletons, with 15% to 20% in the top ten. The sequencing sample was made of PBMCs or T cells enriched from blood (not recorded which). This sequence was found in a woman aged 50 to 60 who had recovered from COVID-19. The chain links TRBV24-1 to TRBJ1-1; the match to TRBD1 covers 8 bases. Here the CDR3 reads CATTPGGPNTEAFF. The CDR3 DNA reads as TGTGCCACCACCCCAGGGGGCCCGAACACTGAAGCTTTCTTT.